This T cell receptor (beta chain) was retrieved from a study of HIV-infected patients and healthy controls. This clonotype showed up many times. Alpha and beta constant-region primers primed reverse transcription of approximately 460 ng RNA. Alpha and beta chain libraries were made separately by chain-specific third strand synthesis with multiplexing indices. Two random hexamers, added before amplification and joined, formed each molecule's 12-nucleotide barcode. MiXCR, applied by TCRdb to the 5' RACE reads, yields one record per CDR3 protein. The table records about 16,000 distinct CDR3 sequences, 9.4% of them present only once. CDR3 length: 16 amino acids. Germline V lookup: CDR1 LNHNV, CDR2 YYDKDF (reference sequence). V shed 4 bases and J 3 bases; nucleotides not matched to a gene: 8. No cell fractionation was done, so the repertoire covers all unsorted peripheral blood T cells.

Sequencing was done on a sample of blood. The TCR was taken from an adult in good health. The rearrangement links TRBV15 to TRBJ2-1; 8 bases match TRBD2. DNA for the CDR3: TGTGCCACCAGCAATGGACTAGCCTCATTCTACAATGAGCAGTTCTTC. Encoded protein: CATSNGLASFYNEQFF.